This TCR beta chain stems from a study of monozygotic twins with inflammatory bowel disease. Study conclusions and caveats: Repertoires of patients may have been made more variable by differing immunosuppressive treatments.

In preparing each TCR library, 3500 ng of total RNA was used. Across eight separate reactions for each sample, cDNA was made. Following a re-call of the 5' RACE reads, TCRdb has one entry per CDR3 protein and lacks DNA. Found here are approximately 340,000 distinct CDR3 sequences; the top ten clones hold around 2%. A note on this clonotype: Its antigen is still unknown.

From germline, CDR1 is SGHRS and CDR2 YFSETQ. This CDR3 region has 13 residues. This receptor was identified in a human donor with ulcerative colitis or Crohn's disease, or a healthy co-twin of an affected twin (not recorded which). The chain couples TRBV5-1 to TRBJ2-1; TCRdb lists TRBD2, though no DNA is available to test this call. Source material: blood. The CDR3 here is CASSTAGYNEQFF.